The 20 T cell receptor beta chains in this list originate from one sample, sequenced in a study of T cell changes during pregnancy in multiple sclerosis. This table comes from immunoSEQ multiplex PCR, and its TCRdb copy is limited to in-frame clones, with some not included. The sample comprises tens of thousands of clones, 93% of which are singletons, and around 2.5% rests with the top ten. The specimen was CD8+ T cells from peripheral blood mononuclear cells, collected in the third trimester of pregnancy. The receptors shown here come from a female donor with multiple sclerosis, enrolled in a pregnancy study.

The chain is built from TRBV4-2 and TRBJ1-1; 11 bases align to TRBD1. Trimming at V came to 0 bases and at J to 7 bases, leaving 7 bases not matched to a gene. This CDR3 comprises 16 residues. Germline V gene lookup returns CDR1 LGHNA and CDR2 YNFKEQ. The CDR3 region is CASSQDSGTGGDEAFF. The CDR3 bases are TGTGCCAGCAGCCAAGATTCCGGGACAGGGGGGGATGAAGCTTTCTTT.

The rearrangement uses TRBV25-1 and TRBJ1-3; weak D call: TRBD1 (5 bases). CDR1 MGHDK and CDR2 SYGVNS come from the germline V gene. The CDR3 sequence is 17 residues long. V was clipped by 3 bases and J by 0 bases, with 15 bases between them. In DNA form, the CDR3 reads TGTGCCAGCAGTGATTGGCGGGACCACCTCTCTGGAAACACCATATATTTT. It codes for CASSDWRDHLSGNTIYF.

The CDR3 nucleotides are TGTGCCAGCAGCTTTAGTAGGGGAAGGGAGCAGTACTTC. This gives the protein CASSFSRGREQYF. The chain recombines TRBV5-8 with TRBJ2-7; maybe TRBD1 (5 bases). The CDR3 is 13 amino acids. Trimming removed 2 bases from V and 7 bases from J, with 13 bases in between. Germline loops: CDR1 SGHTS, CDR2 YDEGEE.

The table lists this clone with a count of one. The chain employs TRBV7-2 and TRBJ2-1, with 8 bases lining up with TRBD2. Trimming took 5 bases from V and 6 from J; bases not matched to a gene: 3. The CDR3 sequence is 13 residues long. Germline V gene lookup returns CDR1 SGHTA and CDR2 FQGNSA. The CDR3 region is CASSGGLANEQFF. The CDR3 DNA reads as TGTGCCAGCAGCGGCGGACTAGCCAATGAGCAGTTCTTC.

In its sample, this clone was seen a few times. V usage is TRBV29-1 and J usage is TRBJ1-1; no definite D call. Trimming cost V 5 bases and J 1 base, with 2 bases left between them. CDR1 is SQVTM, CDR2 ANQGSEA, per germline. There are 10 residues in the CDR3. As DNA, the CDR3 is TGCAGCGTTCGGAACACTGAAGCTTTCTTT. It is translated as CSVRNTEAFF.

This sequence joins TRBV27 and TRBJ2-7, with TRBD1 as a possible D gene (5 bases). The ends were cut back, 3 bases at V and 3 bases at J, with 9 bases in the middle. CDR1 and CDR2 (germline): MNHEY, SMNVEV (reference sequence). The CDR3 is 13 amino acids. CDR3 protein: CASSFQGSYEQYF. DNA of the CDR3: TGTGCCAGCAGTTTTCAGGGAAGCTACGAGCAGTACTTC.

The V gene is TRBV2, the J gene TRBJ2-1; 7 bases fit TRBD1. The CDR3 spans 13 residues. The V gene end was trimmed by 6 bases and the J gene end by 5 bases; junction bases not matched to a gene: 4. From germline, CDR1 is SNHLY and CDR2 FYNNEI. The CDR3 loop is CASRAGGNNEQFF. In nucleotides, the CDR3 is TGTGCCAGCAGGGCAGGGGGAAACAATGAGCAGTTCTTC.

The V gene is TRBV7-8, the J gene TRBJ1-1, with D unresolved. V lost 4 bases, J lost 1 base, and 10 bases lay in between. Germline CDR1 is SGHVS and CDR2 is FQNEAQ. The CDR3 runs 14 residues. CDR3 nucleotides: TGTGCCAGCAGCTCTAGTCTCTGGAACACTGAAGCTTTCTTT. Its translation: CASSSSLWNTEAFF.

This chain joins TRBV28 and TRBJ2-5, with D possibly TRBD2 on 6 matching bases. Trimming pared 3 bases from V and 3 bases from J, leaving 11 bases between. Germline CDR1 MDHEN, CDR2 SYDVKM. The CDR3 is 14 residues long. CDR3 sequence: CASSLVREEETQYF. In DNA form, the CDR3 reads TGTGCCAGCAGTTTGGTAAGGGAGGAAGAGACCCAGTACTTC.

The chain couples TRBV5-8 to TRBJ2-3; the D gene is possibly TRBD2 (6 bases). The V and J ends lost 4 bases and 0 bases respectively, with 12 bases between them. The germline CDR1 and CDR2 sequences are SGHTS and YDEGEE. The CDR3 runs 15 residues. The CDR3 coding sequence is TGTGCCAGCAGCCCGTCTAGCGTTAGCACAGATACGCAGTATTTT. Its protein is CASSPSSVSTDTQYF.

The gene calls are TRBV5-1 and TRBJ2-7, with TRBD2 identical over 11 bases. The CDR3 runs to 15 residues. V gave up 5 bases and J gave up 4 bases; unmatched junction bases: 8. Germline V gene data show CDR1 as SGHRS and CDR2 as YFSETQ. CDR3 loop: CASRSSGRPYYEQYF. The CDR3 DNA sequence: TGCGCCAGCAGGTCTAGCGGGAGGCCCTATTACGAGCAGTACTTC.

On this clone: Other DNA sequences of this sample code for an identical CDR3. The genes are TRBV5-1 and TRBJ2-7; unclear D gene. Germline V lookup: CDR1 SGHRS, CDR2 YFSETQ. The CDR3 length is 13 residues. With 0 bases removed from V and 0 bases from J, the gap between germline ends came to 4 bases. The CDR3 DNA sequence: TGCGCCAGCAGCTTGGCGCGCTCCTACGAGCAGTACTTC. Translated: CASSLARSYEQYF.

CDR3 nucleotide sequence: TGTGCCAGTAGTATAGATGGAGGGTTTGAAGAGACCCAGTACTTC. It is translated as CASSIDGGFEETQYF. The gene calls are TRBV19 and TRBJ2-5, with a tentative D call TRBD2 (6 bases). This CDR3 is built from 15 residues. With 0 bases removed from V and 3 bases from J, the gap between germline ends came to 11 bases. Germline V lookup: CDR1 LNHDA, CDR2 SQIVND (reference sequence).

The V call is TRBV27, the J call TRBJ2-7; D gene uncertain. Deletions cut 4 bases from V and 3 bases from J, with 16 bases between. Germline values: CDR1 MNHEY, CDR2 SMNVEV (reference sequence). CDR3 length: 15 amino acids. CDR3 in DNA: TGTGCCAGCAGTTCCAACCCTCCCGGGTTCTACGAGCAGTACTTC. This codes for CASSSNPPGFYEQYF.

The genes are TRBV19 and TRBJ2-3; TRBD2 agrees at 9 bases. The junction had 10 bases not matched to a gene; V was cut back by 5 bases and J by 7 bases. CDR1 and CDR2 (germline): LNHDA, SQIVND (reference sequence). The CDR3 length is 15 residues. The CDR3 DNA reads TGTGCCAGTAGTTCATCAGCGGGAGGTGGATATACGCAGTATTTT. This gives the protein CASSSSAGGGYTQYF.

The chain combines TRBV9 with TRBJ2-7; 9 nucleotides align to TRBD2. The V segment lost 0 bases and the J segment 6 bases; nucleotides outside the gene matches: 7. Germline CDR1 SGDLS, CDR2 YYNGEE. This CDR3 contains 15 residues. CDR3 nucleotide sequence: TGTGCCAGCAGCGTAGGTGCGGGAGGGTCAGGCGAGCAGTACTTC. Residues: CASSVGAGGSGEQYF.

V gene TRBV27 combines with J gene TRBJ1-1, with a tentative D call TRBD1 (6 bases). V was cut by 8 bases and J by 5 bases, with 12 bases left in between. This CDR3 comprises 12 residues. Germline V gene lookup returns CDR1 MNHEY and CDR2 SMNVEV (reference sequence). CDR3 nucleotides: TGTGCCAGCGGCAGTAGGGGGACTGAAGCTTTCTTT. This sequence encodes CASGSRGTEAFF.

The V and J genes are TRBV2 and TRBJ2-3; TRBD1 matches at 7 bases. Germline V lookup: CDR1 SNHLY, CDR2 FYNNEI. The CDR3 is 16 amino acids. V was pared by 2 bases and J by 2 bases, with 7 bases of the junction left unmatched. CDR3 protein: CASSENRGSFTDTQYF. The CDR3 DNA reads TGTGCCAGCAGTGAAAACAGGGGTTCCTTCACAGATACGCAGTATTTT.

The chain carries TRBV5-4 and TRBJ2-5; 8 nucleotides agree with TRBD1. CDR1 is SGHNT, CDR2 YYREEE, per germline (reference sequence). The J segment lost 5 bases and the V segment lost 4 bases, leaving 10 bases of the junction unmatched. This CDR3 contains 15 residues. The CDR3 region is CASSPVPGGEETQYF. DNA for the CDR3: TGTGCCAGCAGCCCCGTCCCAGGGGGCGAGGAGACCCAGTACTTC.

V is TRBV13 and J is TRBJ2-1; 12 nucleotides line up with TRBD1. The V gene's germline CDR1 is PRHDT and CDR2 FYEKMQ (reference sequence). CDR3 length: 15 amino acids. Losses at the gene ends were 4 bases for V and 7 bases for J; bases not matched to a gene: 5. The CDR3 coding sequence is TGTGCCAGCAGCTCGGGACAGGGGGCGGGGAATGAGCAGTTCTTC. Its protein is CASSSGQGAGNEQFF.